The source of this TCR beta chain is a study of cytomegalovirus exposure and HLA in healthy donors. V dropped 2 bases and J dropped 5 bases, with 15 bases sitting between them. Looked up from germline, CDR1 is MDHEN and CDR2 is SYDVKM. The CDR3 covers 15 residues. With 60 Vbeta and 13 Jbeta primers, the PCR was carried out. Assay used: immunoSEQ multiplex PCR; TCRdb lists only in-frame clones, some missing. The table has fewer than 150,000 clones, around three quarters seen once; the top ten hold around 6.8%. The TCR was taken from a man aged 40-55 years in good health and CMV-seropositive. Sequencing was carried out using PBMCs. The V call is TRBV28, the J call TRBJ1-2; weak D call: TRBD1 (6 bases). The CDR3 sequence: CASSLGGGVRYGYTF. The CDR3 bases are TGTGCCAGCAGTTTAGGGGGGGGCGTTAGGTATGGCTACACCTTC.